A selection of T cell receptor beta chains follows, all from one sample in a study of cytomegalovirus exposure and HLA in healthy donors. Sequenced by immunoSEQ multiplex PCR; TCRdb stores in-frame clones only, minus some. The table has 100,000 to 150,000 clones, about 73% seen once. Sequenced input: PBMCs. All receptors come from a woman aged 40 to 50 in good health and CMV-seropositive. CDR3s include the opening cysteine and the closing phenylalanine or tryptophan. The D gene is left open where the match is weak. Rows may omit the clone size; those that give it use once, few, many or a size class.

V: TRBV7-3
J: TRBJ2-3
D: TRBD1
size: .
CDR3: CASSPDRATDTQYF
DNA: TGTGCCAGCAGCCCAGACAGGGCGACAGATACGCAGTATTTT

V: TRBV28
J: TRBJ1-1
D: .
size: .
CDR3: CASSPTALNTEAFF
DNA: TGTGCCAGCAGTCCGACAGCATTGAACACTGAAGCTTTCTTT

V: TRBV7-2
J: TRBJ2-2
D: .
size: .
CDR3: CASSPDSKGTGELFF
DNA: TGTGCCAGCAGCCCGGACAGTAAGGGCACCGGGGAGCTGTTTTTT

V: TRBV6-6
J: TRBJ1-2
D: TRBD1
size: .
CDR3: CASSRYRDSYNYGYTF
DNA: TGTGCCAGCAGCAGATACCGGGACAGTTATAACTATGGCTACACCTTC

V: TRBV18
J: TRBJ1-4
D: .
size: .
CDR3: CASSQTQKEKLFF
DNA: TGTGCCAGCTCCCAGACACAAAAAGAAAAACTGTTTTTT

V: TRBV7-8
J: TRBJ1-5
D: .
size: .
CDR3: CASSLRGDQPQHF
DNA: TGTGCCAGCAGCTTAAGGGGCGATCAGCCCCAGCATTTT

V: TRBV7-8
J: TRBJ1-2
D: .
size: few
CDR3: CASSLDRSNYGYTF
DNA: TGTGCCAGCAGCTTAGACCGGTCAAACTATGGCTACACCTTC

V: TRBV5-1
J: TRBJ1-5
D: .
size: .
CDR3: CASSLANQPQHF
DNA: TGCGCCAGCAGCTTGGCTAATCAGCCCCAGCATTTT

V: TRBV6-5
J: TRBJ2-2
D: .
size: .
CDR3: CASISLTGTTGELFF
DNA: TGTGCCAGCATCTCCCTTACAGGGACCACCGGGGAGCTGTTTTTT

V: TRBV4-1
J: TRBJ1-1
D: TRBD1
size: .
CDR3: CASSPGQGIRTEAFF
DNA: TGCGCCAGCAGCCCGGGACAGGGTATTAGGACTGAAGCTTTCTTT

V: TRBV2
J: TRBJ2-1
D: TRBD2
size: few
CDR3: CARTDGLAITVDEQFF
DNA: TGTGCCAGGACCGACGGACTAGCCATTACGGTGGATGAGCAGTTCTTC

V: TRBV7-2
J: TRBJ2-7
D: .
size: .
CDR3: CASSIEVLAGEQYF
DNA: TGTGCCAGCAGCATAGAGGTACTAGCTGGCGAGCAGTACTTC

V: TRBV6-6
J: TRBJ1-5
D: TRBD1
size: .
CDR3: CASSGQVNQPQHF
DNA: TGTGCCAGCAGTGGACAGGTCAATCAGCCCCAGCATTTT

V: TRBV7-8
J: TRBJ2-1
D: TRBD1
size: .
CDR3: CASSLTGRGRFNEQFF
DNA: TGTGCCAGCAGCTTAACGGGCAGGGGGCGCTTTAATGAGCAGTTCTTC

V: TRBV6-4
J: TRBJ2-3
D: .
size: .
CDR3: CASSDSGRDTDTQYF
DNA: TGTGCCAGCAGTGATTCCGGACGGGACACAGATACGCAGTATTTT

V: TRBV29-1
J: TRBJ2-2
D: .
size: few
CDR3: CSVAFRAGELFF
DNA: TGCAGCGTTGCTTTTCGGGCCGGGGAGCTGTTTTTT

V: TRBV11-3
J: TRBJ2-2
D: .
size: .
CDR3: CASSPPGGGELFF
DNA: TGTGCCAGCAGCCCCCCGGGTGGCGGGGAGCTGTTTTTT

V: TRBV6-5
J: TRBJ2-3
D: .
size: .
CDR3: CASSRTLRTDTQYF
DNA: TGTGCCAGCAGTCGGACTCTTCGCACAGATACGCAGTATTTT

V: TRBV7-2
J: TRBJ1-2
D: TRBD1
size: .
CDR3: CASSLGGQGAVGYGYTF
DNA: TGTGCCAGCAGCTTAGGGGGACAGGGGGCCGTGGGGTATGGCTACACCTTC

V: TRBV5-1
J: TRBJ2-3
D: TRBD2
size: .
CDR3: CASSLEGGGHTDTQYF
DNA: TGCGCCAGCAGCTTGGAGGGCGGGGGGCACACAGATACGCAGTATTTT

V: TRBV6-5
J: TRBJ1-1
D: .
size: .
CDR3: CASSYLDRPEAFF
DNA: TGTGCCAGCAGTTACTTAGACAGGCCTGAAGCTTTCTTT

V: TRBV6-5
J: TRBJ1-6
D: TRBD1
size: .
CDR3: CASSSATGTGSSPLHF
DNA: TGTGCCAGCAGTTCCGCGACAGGGACAGGATCTTCACCCCTCCACTTT

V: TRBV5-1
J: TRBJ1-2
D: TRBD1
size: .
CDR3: CASSLGGTGAKYGYTF
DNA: TGCGCCAGCAGCTTGGGCGGGACAGGGGCGAAGTATGGCTACACCTTC

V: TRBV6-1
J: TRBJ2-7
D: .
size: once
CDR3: CASSRQSYEQYF
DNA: TGTGCCAGCAGCCGACAGTCCTACGAGCAGTACTTC

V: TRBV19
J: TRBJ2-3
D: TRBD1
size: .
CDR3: CASSDRSTDTQYF
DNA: TGTGCCAGTTCGGACAGGAGCACAGATACGCAGTATTTT

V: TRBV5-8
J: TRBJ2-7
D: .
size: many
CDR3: CAGRRARGAYEQYF
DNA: TGTGCCGGCCGTCGAGCCAGGGGGGCGTACGAGCAGTACTTC